The rows below give T cell receptor beta chains drawn from one sample of a study of tissue T cells after allogeneic stem cell transplantation. Some clones are missing from TCRdb's copy, which holds only in-frame ones; the method was immunoSEQ multiplex PCR. This sample has about 9,800 clones; over 50% occur once, and the top ten carry 20% to 30%. Sequencing was performed on tissue from the stomach, taken at autopsy. These TCRs come from a male donor aged 60 or over with lung cancer. Both conserved end residues are part of each CDR3. Fields, in order: J gene, clone size, V gene, CDR3 length, D gene, CDR3 protein, CDR3 DNA. D genes are given only for firm matches. Size is omitted from some rows. Given values are once, few, many or a class for expanded clones.

j_gene: TRBJ1-1
abundance: few
v_gene: TRBV3-1/TRBV3-2
len: 11
d_gene: NA
CDR3aa: CASSPGQEAFF
CDR3nt: TGTGCCAGCAGCCCCGGACAGGAAGCTTTCTTT

j_gene: TRBJ2-2
abundance: few
v_gene: TRBV28
len: 15
d_gene: TRBD2
CDR3aa: CASSFLAGDTGELFF
CDR3nt: TGTGCCTCCTCGTTTTTAGCGGGTGACACCGGGGAGCTGTTTTTT

j_gene: TRBJ2-3
abundance: NA
v_gene: TRBV6-2/TRBV6-3
len: 18
d_gene: NA
CDR3aa: CASSYYGAGPTDGNTQYF
CDR3nt: TGTGCCAGCAGTTACTACGGAGCCGGGCCCACGGATGGAAATACGCAGTATTTT

j_gene: TRBJ2-5
abundance: NA
v_gene: TRBV11-3
len: 16
d_gene: TRBD2
CDR3aa: CASSSPGLAGQETQYF
CDR3nt: TGTGCCAGCAGCTCCCCCGGACTAGCGGGTCAAGAGACCCAGTACTTC

j_gene: TRBJ2-5
abundance: once
v_gene: TRBV6-6
len: 14
d_gene: NA
CDR3aa: CASSYGSRQETQYF
CDR3nt: TGTGCCAGCAGTTACGGGTCGAGACAAGAGACCCAGTACTTC

j_gene: TRBJ1-1
abundance: NA
v_gene: TRBV5-5
len: 14
d_gene: NA
CDR3aa: CASSFWPGNTEAFF
CDR3nt: TGTGCCAGCAGCTTTTGGCCAGGGAACACTGAAGCTTTCTTT

j_gene: TRBJ2-3
abundance: NA
v_gene: TRBV7-8
len: 15
d_gene: NA
CDR3aa: CASSLVAGSTDTQYF
CDR3nt: TGTGCCAGCAGCTTAGTGGCAGGGAGCACAGATACGCAGTATTTT

j_gene: TRBJ2-7
abundance: NA
v_gene: TRBV6-5
len: 13
d_gene: NA
CDR3aa: CASSSSFLDEQYF
CDR3nt: TGTGCCAGCAGCTCCTCCTTTTTGGACGAGCAGTACTTC

j_gene: TRBJ1-2
abundance: NA
v_gene: TRBV5-1
len: 15
d_gene: TRBD1
CDR3aa: CASSLATGGNYGYTF
CDR3nt: TGCGCCAGCAGCTTGGCCACAGGGGGTAACTATGGCTACACCTTC

j_gene: TRBJ1-1
abundance: NA
v_gene: TRBV21-1
len: 16
d_gene: NA
CDR3aa: CASSKEGGQQNTEAFF
CDR3nt: TGTGCCAGCAGCAAAGAAGGGGGACAGCAGAACACTGAAGCTTTCTTT

j_gene: TRBJ1-2
abundance: NA
v_gene: TRBV12-5
len: 13
d_gene: TRBD1
CDR3aa: CASGIGQVYGYTF
CDR3nt: TGTGCTAGTGGTATCGGACAGGTTTATGGCTACACCTTC

j_gene: TRBJ2-2
abundance: NA
v_gene: TRBV29-1
len: 12
d_gene: NA
CDR3aa: CSVEQNTGELFF
CDR3nt: TGCAGCGTTGAGCAGAACACCGGGGAGCTGTTTTTT

j_gene: TRBJ2-1
abundance: NA
v_gene: TRBV5-1
len: 13
d_gene: NA
CDR3aa: CASSPGQYNEQFF
CDR3nt: TGCGCCAGCAGCCCGGGACAATACAATGAGCAGTTCTTC